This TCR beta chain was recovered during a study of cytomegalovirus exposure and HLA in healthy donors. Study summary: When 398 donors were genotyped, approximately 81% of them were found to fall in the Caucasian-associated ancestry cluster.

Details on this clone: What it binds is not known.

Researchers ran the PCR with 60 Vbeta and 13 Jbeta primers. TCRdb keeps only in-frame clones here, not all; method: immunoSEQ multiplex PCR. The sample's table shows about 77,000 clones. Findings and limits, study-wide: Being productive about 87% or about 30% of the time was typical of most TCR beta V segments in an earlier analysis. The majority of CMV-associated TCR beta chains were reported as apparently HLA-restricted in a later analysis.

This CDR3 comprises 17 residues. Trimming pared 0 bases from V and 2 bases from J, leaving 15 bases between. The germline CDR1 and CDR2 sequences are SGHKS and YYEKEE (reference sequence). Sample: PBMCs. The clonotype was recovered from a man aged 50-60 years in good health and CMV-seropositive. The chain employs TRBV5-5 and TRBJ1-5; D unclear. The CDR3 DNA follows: TGTGCCAGCAGCTTGGCTGGAAGCTTGGAGGGCAATCAGCCCCAGCATTTT. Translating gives CASSLAGSLEGNQPQHF.